Reported below is one TCR beta chain. Its specificity is unknown. These data are taken from a study of blood T cells in healthy people across ages. Findings and caveats of the study: A roughly linear fall in TCR beta diversity per million T cells was seen with increasing age.

The use of a sample-barcoded 5' primer and a J-beta primer mix characterized a second PCR of roughly 7 to 12 cycles. One entry per CDR3 protein results from TCRdb running MiXCR on the 5' RACE reads. Here the sample spans 1.5 million to 2 million distinct CDR3 sequences, about 39% being singletons. Sequenced material: blood. The TCR comes from a human donor in good health.

The CDR3 here is CASNLGGNNEQFF. CDR3 nucleotides: TGTGCCAGCAATCTCGGGGGGAACAATGAGCAGTTCTTC. The chain combines TRBV7-9 with TRBJ2-1; 7 bases fit TRBD2. Germline-derived CDR1 and CDR2 are SEHNR and FQNEAQ (reference sequence). V shed 7 bases and J 5 bases; nucleotides not matched to a gene: 5. The CDR3 length is 13 residues.